This T cell receptor beta chain was found in a study of T cell clones after liver transplantation. Study-wide context: Tolerance: complete withdrawal held at least one year, liver enzymes staying within twice normal. The study's findings and limits: A significant post-transplant drop in circulating graft-donor-reactive CD4 TCRbeta sequences occurred in most of the 8 subjects.

Clones were sequenced by immunoSEQ multiplex PCR, and TCRdb holds only the in-frame ones, with some missing. The sample includes fewer than 65,000 clones, roughly nine tenths of them seen just once. As regards this clone: Its target is unknown.

Germline CDR1 reads SEHNR; CDR2 reads FQNEAQ (reference sequence). CDR3 length: 14 amino acids. After removal of 1 base from V and 7 bases from J, the junction contained 2 bases not matched to a gene. This specimen was CD8+ T cells from blood, taken 12 months after liver transplant. The gene calls are TRBV7-9 and TRBJ1-2; 11 bases fit TRBD1. The receptor's source is a human patient who received a liver transplant. Some of the T cells may derive from the graft donor. The CDR3 sequence: CASSLEDRGLGYTF. CDR3 DNA: TGTGCCAGCAGCTTAGAGGACAGGGGGCTTGGCTACACCTTC.